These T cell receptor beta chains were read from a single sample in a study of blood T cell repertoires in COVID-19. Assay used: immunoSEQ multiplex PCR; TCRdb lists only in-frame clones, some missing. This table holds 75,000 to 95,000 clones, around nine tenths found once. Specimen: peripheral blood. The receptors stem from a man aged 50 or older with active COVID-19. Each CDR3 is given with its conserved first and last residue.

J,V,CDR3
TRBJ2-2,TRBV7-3,CASSAGLAGGELFF
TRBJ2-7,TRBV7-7,CASSVGQGVTEQYF
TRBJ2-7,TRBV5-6,CASSDGLAAYEQYF
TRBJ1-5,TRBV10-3,CAISEVANQPQHF
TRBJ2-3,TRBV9,CASSVGLAGAYYTDTQYF
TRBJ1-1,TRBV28,CASKGTTGTGNTEAFF
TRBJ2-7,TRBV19,CASSFGGSYEQYF
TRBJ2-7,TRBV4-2,CASSQDREQGSYEQYF
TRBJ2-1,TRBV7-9,CASSSTSGGAHEQFF
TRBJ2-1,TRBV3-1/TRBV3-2,CASSQLAGGVSYNEQFF
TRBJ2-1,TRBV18,CASSPRGTGEYNEQFF
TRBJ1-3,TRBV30,CAWSVGSGAADTIYF
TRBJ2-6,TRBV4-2,CASSQQGSSGANVLTF
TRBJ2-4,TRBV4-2,CASSQGLAGQLAKNIQYF
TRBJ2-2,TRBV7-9,CASSKGTTYTGELFF
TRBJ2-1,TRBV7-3,CASSLIGLAGDNEQFF
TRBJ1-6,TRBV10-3,CAIRQGLTNSPLHF
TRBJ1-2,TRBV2,CASSLTGELNGYTF
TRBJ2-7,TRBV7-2,CASSLGDKRFYEQYF
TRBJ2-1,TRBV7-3,CASSPGTGPNEQFF
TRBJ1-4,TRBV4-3,CASSPGAQVRGEKLFF
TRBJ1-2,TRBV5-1,CASSLGQGNGYTF
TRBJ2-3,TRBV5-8,CASSAGLAGITDTQYF
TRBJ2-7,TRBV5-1,CASSLAAGQTYEQYF
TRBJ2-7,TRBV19,CASSVPGVGEQYF
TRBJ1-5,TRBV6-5,CASRGGQYNQPQHF
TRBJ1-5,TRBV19,CASSIGNRVTQPQHF
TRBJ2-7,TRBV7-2,CASSQGGYEQYF
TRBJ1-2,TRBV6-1,CASSETGEFGYTF
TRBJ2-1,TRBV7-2,CATTGANEQFF
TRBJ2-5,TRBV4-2,CASSRTDRGPQETQYF
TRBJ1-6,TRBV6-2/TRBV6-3,CASSSPTGDNSPLHF
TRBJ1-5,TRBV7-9,CASSQVGGNQPQHF
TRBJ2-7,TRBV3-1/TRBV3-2,CASSQEEAAFYEQYF
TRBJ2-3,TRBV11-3,CASSSGTSGGVDTQYF
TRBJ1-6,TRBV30,CAWSEGGAYNSPLHF
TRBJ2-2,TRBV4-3,CASSQYAWTGGGTGELFF
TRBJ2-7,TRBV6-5,CASSSLLREQYF
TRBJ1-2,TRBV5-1,CASSLWDSPNYGYTF
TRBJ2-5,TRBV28,CASISGGMETQYF
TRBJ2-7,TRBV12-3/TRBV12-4,CASSRQGPVEQYF
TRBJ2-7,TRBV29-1,CSVRPPGTDKKPYEQYF
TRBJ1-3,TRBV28,CASSSGGADSGNTIYF
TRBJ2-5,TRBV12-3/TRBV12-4,CASSFGAPETQYF